Listed below are T cell receptor beta chains from one sample, sequenced in a study of blood T cells in healthy people across ages. TCRdb re-called the 5' RACE reads with MiXCR, one entry per CDR3 protein. The data hold about 780,000 distinct CDR3 sequences, with less than 80% observed a single time. Input material: blood. The origin of the receptors is a man under 40 in good health. The CDR3 runs from the conserved cysteine through the conserved F or W. The order of the fields is clone size, D gene, J gene, V gene, CDR3 length, CDR3 protein, CDR3 DNA. The D gene is left open where the match is weak. The size entry is marked missing in some rows and otherwise reads once, few, many or a size class.

-	TRBD2	TRBJ2-5	TRBV6-5	16	CASSPGLAGILGTQYF	TGTGCCAGCAGTCCCGGACTAGCGGGGATTTTGGGGACCCAGTACTTC
-	-	TRBJ2-3	TRBV20-1	13	CSAPGTDTDTQYF	TGCAGTGCACCCGGGACCGACACAGATACGCAGTATTTT
few	TRBD1	TRBJ2-7	TRBV20-1	15	CSASPRDRVSYEQYF	TGCAGTGCTAGCCCCCGGGACAGGGTCTCCTACGAGCAGTACTTC
few	-	TRBJ1-1	TRBV30	12	CAWSRQHTEAFF	TGTGCCTGGAGCCGACAGCACACTGAAGCTTTCTTT
few	-	TRBJ2-5	TRBV21-1	17	CASSKVLRSDVEETQYF	TGTGCCAGCAGCAAAGTCCTCAGGTCCGATGTCGAAGAGACCCAGTACTTC
many	-	TRBJ1-1	TRBV29-1	13	CSVPNPGNTEAFF	TGCAGCGTTCCAAACCCAGGGAACACTGAAGCTTTCTTT
-	-	TRBJ1-4	TRBV4-2	15	CASSQGGSMIEKLFF	TGTGCCAGCAGCCAAGGAGGCAGTATGATTGAGAAACTGTTTTTT
-	-	TRBJ2-7	TRBV6-5	14	CASSQGDVRYEQYF	TGTGCCAGCAGCCAAGGAGACGTACGCTACGAGCAGTACTTC
-	TRBD2	TRBJ2-1	TRBV7-9	18	CASSSSTGTSGGNNEQFF	TGTGCCAGCAGCTCCTCTACCGGGACTAGCGGGGGGAACAATGAGCAGTTCTTC
few	-	TRBJ2-7	TRBV29-1	11	CSADGPGEQYF	TGCAGCGCCGACGGGCCAGGCGAGCAGTACTTC
-	-	TRBJ1-4	TRBV12-3/TRBV12-4	15	CASSSGEKTNEKLFF	TGTGCCAGCAGTTCGGGGGAGAAGACTAATGAAAAACTGTTTTTT
-	TRBD2	TRBJ2-1	TRBV6-1	15	CASSETAGGYNEQFF	TGTGCCAGCAGTGAAACGGCGGGGGGCTACAATGAGCAGTTCTTC
-	-	TRBJ2-1	TRBV14	13	CASSQVRYNEQFF	TGTGCCAGCAGCCAAGTTAGATACAATGAGCAGTTCTTC
-	-	TRBJ1-4	TRBV12-3/TRBV12-4	14	CASSLDRVREKLFF	TGTGCCAGCAGTTTAGACAGGGTTCGCGAAAAACTGTTTTTT
-	-	TRBJ1-5	TRBV6-2/TRBV6-3	15	CASSPRTAGNQPQHF	TGTGCCAGCAGTCCCCGAACGGCAGGGAATCAGCCCCAGCATTTT
-	TRBD2	TRBJ2-7	TRBV5-1	15	CASSPERGGRDTQYF	TGCGCCAGCAGCCCCGAGCGGGGGGGCCGAGATACGCAGTACTTC
-	-	TRBJ2-5	TRBV21-1	13	CASSKEEEETQYF	TGTGCCAGCAGCAAAGAAGAGGAAGAGACCCAGTACTTC
few	-	TRBJ1-6	TRBV6-5	13	CASCIREDSPLHF	TGTGCCAGCTGCATCAGGGAGGATTCACCCCTCCACTTT
few	-	TRBJ2-3	TRBV20-1	15	CSARDGGKSTDTQYF	TGCAGTGCTAGAGATGGGGGGAAGAGCACAGATACGCAGTATTTT
few	-	TRBJ1-5	TRBV18	14	CASSPQYSNQPQHF	TGTGCCAGCTCACCCCAGTATAGCAATCAGCCCCAGCATTTT
-	-	TRBJ2-3	TRBV7-9	16	CASSFFRGPMRDTQYF	TGTGCCAGCAGCTTCTTCCGGGGGCCCATGCGGGATACGCAGTATTTT
-	TRBD1	TRBJ1-2	TRBV12-3/TRBV12-4	15	CASSFTGELNYGYTF	TGTGCCAGCAGTTTCACAGGGGAACTGAACTATGGCTACACCTTC
-	-	TRBJ2-5	TRBV7-2	15	CASSLVGTMGETQYF	TGTGCCAGCAGCTTAGTGGGGACAATGGGGGAGACCCAGTACTTC
-	TRBD1	TRBJ2-6	TRBV29-1	13	CSYQGVGANVLTF	TGCAGCTACCAGGGGGTTGGGGCCAACGTCCTGACTTTC
-	-	TRBJ1-2	TRBV14	14	CASSRNRASYGYTF	TGTGCCAGCAGCCGGAACAGGGCCAGCTATGGCTACACCTTC
once	-	TRBJ2-1	TRBV9	13	CASSVEFLSEQFF	TGTGCCAGCAGCGTAGAGTTCCTGAGCGAGCAGTTCTTC
-	TRBD1	TRBJ2-7	TRBV20-1	14	CSARDGQGAGEQYF	TGCAGTGCTAGAGACGGACAGGGGGCGGGGGAGCAGTACTTC
-	-	TRBJ1-2	TRBV29-1	11	CSVEQSYGYTF	TGCAGCGTTGAACAAAGCTATGGCTACACCTTC
few	-	TRBJ2-1	TRBV3-1	14	CASSQDRSGGEQFF	TGTGCCAGCAGCCAAGATCGTTCTGGTGGGGAGCAGTTCTTC
-	-	TRBJ2-5	TRBV3-1	15	CASSQDEIPSETQYF	TGTGCCAGCAGCCAAGATGAGATTCCGTCGGAGACCCAGTACTTC
-	TRBD1	TRBJ1-4	TRBV9	15	CASSRQGRTNEKLFF	TGTGCCAGCAGCAGACAGGGGAGAACTAATGAAAAACTGTTTTTT
-	-	TRBJ1-4	TRBV10-3	13	CATARSTNEKLFF	TGTGCCACCGCCCGTTCAACTAATGAAAAACTGTTTTTT
few	-	TRBJ2-7	TRBV25-1	15	CASSEGQAWNYEQYF	TGTGCCAGCAGTGAGGGGCAGGCTTGGAACTACGAGCAGTACTTC
-	-	TRBJ2-1	TRBV7-3	14	CASSSQRGMNEQFF	TGTGCCAGCAGCTCACAACGGGGGATGAATGAGCAGTTCTTC
few	-	TRBJ2-1	TRBV28	13	CASTEGLSNEQFF	TGTGCCAGCACCGAAGGGCTATCCAATGAGCAGTTCTTC
-	-	TRBJ1-1	TRBV25-1	10	CASRGEVAFF	TGTGCCAGCAGGGGGGAAGTAGCTTTCTTT